This TCR beta chain originates from a study of T cell repertoires in cytomegalovirus infection. For the study at large: The authors used CMV epitopes that were HLA-C-restricted (recently identified) and HLA-B-restricted (well studied). Matching HLA type and CMV infection were both indicated by public TCR beta signatures.

V lost 6 bases, J lost 0 bases, and 8 bases stayed unmatched. The CDR3 runs to 17 residues. Germline CDR1 and CDR2: MNHEY and SMNVEV (reference sequence). TCRdb redid the calling of the reads with MiXCR, one entry per CDR3 protein. The sample has fewer than 900,000 distinct CDR3 sequences, approximately 32% seen once; the top ten hold around 14%. Overall study results and limits: Ex vivo responses were dominated by HLA-C-restricted CMV-specific TCR beta clonotypes. Summed frequency of public TCR beta families distinguished CMV carriers with the relevant HLA.

As for this clonotype: Its specificity is unknown.

The source was cultured CD8+ T cells from PBMCs, collected from culture after CMV antigen stimulation. The sequence was obtained from a human donor in good health (CMV status not recorded). Some clones in this sample may be carry-over from other donors' samples. The chain has TRBV27 and TRBJ2-1; 10 nucleotides align to TRBD2. The CDR3, as DNA: TGTGCCAGCAGCCCGTCTAGCGGGGGACTCTCCTACAATGAGCAGTTCTTC. Protein sequence: CASSPSSGGLSYNEQFF.